The next 5 T cell receptor beta chains were all read from a single sample in a study of CD8 T cells in ankylosing spondylitis. The study, taken as a whole, reports: A motif in TCR beta, a set of 8 or 9 highly homologous variants, appeared characteristic of ankylosing spondylitis blood.

TCRdb re-derived calls from the 5' RACE reads in MiXCR, one entry per CDR3 protein. The sample contains 300,000 to 400,000 distinct CDR3 sequences, about a fifth of which appear only once. No antigen has been assigned to these receptors. The sample comprised blood, either unsorted or a sorted T cell fraction (not recorded which). Source of these receptors: a male donor with ankylosing spondylitis.

The chain is built from TRBV18 and TRBJ2-1; 7 bases agree with TRBD1. The CDR3 covers 18 residues. Germline CDR1 reads KGHSH; CDR2 reads LQKENI. The trim removed 5 bases at V and 3 bases at J, leaving 16 bases unmatched. This CDR3 is CASSGRQLGTADYNEQFF. The CDR3 coding sequence is TGTGCCAGCTCAGGCCGCCAGCTCGGGACAGCAGACTACAATGAGCAGTTCTTC.

The rearrangement joins TRBV4-1 to TRBJ2-7; no definite D call. This CDR3 contains 14 residues. V was cut by 0 bases and J by 2 bases, with 8 bases left in between. Per the germline V gene, CDR1 is MGHRA and CDR2 is YSYEKL. CDR3 DNA sequence: TGCGCCAGCAGCCAAGACTCCCTCGCCTACGAGCAGTACTTC. This gives the protein CASSQDSLAYEQYF.

There are a few counts of this clonotype. The rearrangement uses TRBV28 and TRBJ2-1; 10 nucleotides line up with TRBD2. Germline lookup yields CDR1 MDHEN and CDR2 SYDVKM. The junction had 7 bases not matched to a gene; V was cut back by 4 bases and J by 7 bases. The CDR3 is 15 residues long. This CDR3 is CASSSSGSLGNEQFF. Here the CDR3 DNA reads TGTGCCAGCAGTTCTAGCGGGAGCCTGGGGAATGAGCAGTTCTTC.

The chain links TRBV2 to TRBJ2-3; TRBD2 might be the D (5 bases). The germline gives CDR1 SNHLY, CDR2 FYNNEI. CDR3 length: 13 amino acids. V lost 9 bases and J lost 1, with 11 bases in between. CDR3 sequence (DNA): TGTGCCAGTCTCCAGGAGGGCACAGATACGCAGTATTTT. Amino acids: CASLQEGTDTQYF.

The rearrangement joins TRBV7-9 to TRBJ2-2; D might be TRBD2 (5 bases). The germline CDR1 and CDR2 sequences are SEHNR and FQNEAQ (reference sequence). This CDR3 comprises 17 residues. V lost 1 base, J lost 5 bases, and 17 bases lay in between. The CDR3: CASSLGSGTQGTGELFF. CDR3 in DNA: TGTGCCAGCAGCTTAGGGAGCGGCACCCAAGGAACCGGGGAGCTGTTTTTT.